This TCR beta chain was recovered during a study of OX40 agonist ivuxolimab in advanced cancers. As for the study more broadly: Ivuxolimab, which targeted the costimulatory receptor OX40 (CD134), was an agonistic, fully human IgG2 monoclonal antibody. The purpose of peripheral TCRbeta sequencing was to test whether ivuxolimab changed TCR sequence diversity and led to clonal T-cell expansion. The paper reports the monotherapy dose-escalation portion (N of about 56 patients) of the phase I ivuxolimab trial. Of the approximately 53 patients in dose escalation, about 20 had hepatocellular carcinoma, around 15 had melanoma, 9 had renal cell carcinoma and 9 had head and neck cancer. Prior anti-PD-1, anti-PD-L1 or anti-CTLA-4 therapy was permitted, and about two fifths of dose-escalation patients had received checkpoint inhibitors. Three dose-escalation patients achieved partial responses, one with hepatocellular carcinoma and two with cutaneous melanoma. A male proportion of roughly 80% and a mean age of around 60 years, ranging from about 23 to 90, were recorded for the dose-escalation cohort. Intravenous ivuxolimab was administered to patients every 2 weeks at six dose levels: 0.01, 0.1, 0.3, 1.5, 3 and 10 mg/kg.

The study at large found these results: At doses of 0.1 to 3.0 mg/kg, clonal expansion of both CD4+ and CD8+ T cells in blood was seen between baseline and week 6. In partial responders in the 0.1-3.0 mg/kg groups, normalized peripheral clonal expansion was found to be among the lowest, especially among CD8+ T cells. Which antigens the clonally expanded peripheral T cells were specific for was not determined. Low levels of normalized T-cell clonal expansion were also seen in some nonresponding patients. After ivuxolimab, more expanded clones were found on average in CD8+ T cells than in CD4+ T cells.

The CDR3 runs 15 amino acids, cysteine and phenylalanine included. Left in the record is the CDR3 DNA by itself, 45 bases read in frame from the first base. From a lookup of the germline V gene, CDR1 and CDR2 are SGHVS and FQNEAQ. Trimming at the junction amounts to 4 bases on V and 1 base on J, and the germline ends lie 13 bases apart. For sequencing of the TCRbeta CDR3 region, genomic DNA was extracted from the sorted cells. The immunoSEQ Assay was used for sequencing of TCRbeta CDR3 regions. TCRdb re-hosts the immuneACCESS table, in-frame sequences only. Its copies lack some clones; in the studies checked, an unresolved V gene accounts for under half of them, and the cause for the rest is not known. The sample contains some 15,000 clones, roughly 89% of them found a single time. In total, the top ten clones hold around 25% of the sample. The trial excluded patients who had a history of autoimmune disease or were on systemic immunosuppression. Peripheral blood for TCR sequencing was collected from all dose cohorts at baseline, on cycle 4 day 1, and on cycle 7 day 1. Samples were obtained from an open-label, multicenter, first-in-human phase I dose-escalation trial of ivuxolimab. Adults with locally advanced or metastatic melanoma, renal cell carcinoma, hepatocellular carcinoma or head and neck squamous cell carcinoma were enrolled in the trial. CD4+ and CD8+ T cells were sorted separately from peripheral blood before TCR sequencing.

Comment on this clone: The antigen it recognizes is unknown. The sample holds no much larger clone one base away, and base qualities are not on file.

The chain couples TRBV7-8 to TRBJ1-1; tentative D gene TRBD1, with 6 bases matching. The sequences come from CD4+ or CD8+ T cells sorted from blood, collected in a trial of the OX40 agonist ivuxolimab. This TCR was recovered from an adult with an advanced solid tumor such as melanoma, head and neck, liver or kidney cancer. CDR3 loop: CASSWPEGENTEAFF. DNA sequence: TGTGCCAGCAGCTGGCCAGAGGGGGAGAACACTGAAGCTTTCTTT.